This T cell receptor beta chain was sequenced for a study of CD8+ T cells in alopecia areata. Following RNA extraction, reverse transcription yielded cDNA that acted as the sequencing template. TCRdb's copy holds only in-frame clones and misses some; the assay was immunoSEQ multiplex PCR. The table records 220,000 or so clones, 50% to 65% of them present only once. On this clone itself: The antigen remains unidentified.

Whole-study findings and limits: Among the cells sequenced in scalp samples are also the resident alphabeta T cells of normal skin. Scalp lesions, especially in alopecia totalis/universalis, had higher clonality than normal scalp.

The specimen was CD4+ T cells sorted from blood, collected at week 0. The TCR originated in a human donor with alopecia areata.

The CDR3 protein is CASSPRDRTQPQHF. The CDR3 nucleotides read TGCGCCAGCAGCCCCCGGGACCGTACGCAGCCCCAGCATTTT. This sequence joins TRBV5-1 and TRBJ1-5; maybe TRBD1 (5 bases). From germline, CDR1 is SGHRS and CDR2 YFSETQ. V lost 4 bases and J 7 bases, leaving 15 bases between the germline ends. The CDR3 consists of 14 residues.